This T cell receptor (beta chain) derives from a study of neoadjuvant anti-PD-1 for oral cavity cancer. Patients were newly diagnosed with stage II-IVA oral cavity squamous cell carcinoma without prior systemic or radiation treatment. Judged by abundance, this clone is medium-sized. This CDR3 comprises 16 residues. After removal of 0 bases from V and 5 bases from J, the junction contained 9 bases not matched to a gene. The V gene's germline CDR1 is MNHEY and CDR2 SMNVEV (reference sequence). Tumor libraries mostly used around 4.8 ug genomic DNA, two replicates each. The assay was immunoSEQ multiplex PCR, and TCRdb's table has in-frame clones only and misses some. The sample has 7,000 to 9,000 clones; roughly 49% are singletons.

This chain links TRBV27 with TRBJ2-5, with 7 bases lining up with TRBD2. The source was tumor tissue, collected before nivolumab (anti-PD-1) treatment. This TCR came from a person aged 40 to 85 with oral cavity squamous cell carcinoma. CDR3 protein: CASSLSASGTGETQYF. The CDR3 bases are TGTGCCAGCAGTTTATCGGCGAGCGGGACGGGGGAGACCCAGTACTTC.